This paragraph reports one TCR beta chain. Antigen unknown. The study excluded patients with uncontrolled infection, other autoimmune disease, pregnancy or lactation. Per germline, CDR1 MNHNS and CDR2 SASEGT. There are 12 residues in the CDR3. V shed 7 bases and J shed 5 bases, with 12 bases lying between them. These data originate in a study of T cells in Graves' hyperthyroidism and ophthalmopathy. TCR beta CDR3 sequences were amplified from RNA transcripts. The TCR CDR3 was amplified in a first-round RT-PCR using the HTBI primer set. From the multiplex PCR reads, TCRdb called clonotypes with MiXCR, one entry per CDR3 protein. The repertoire holds about half a million distinct CDR3 sequences, with about 20% as singletons. Study-level findings and limits: Expanded thyroid clonotypes (above 0.001) were mostly also found in blood.

The TCR was taken from a woman aged 65 to 85 with Graves' ophthalmopathy. Sequencing was done on a sample of blood. The V call is TRBV6-1, the J call TRBJ2-7, with D unresolved. The CDR3 loop is CASTSGANEQYF. CDR3 sequence (DNA): TGTGCCAGCACCTCCGGTGCCAACGAGCAGTACTTC.